These 14 T cell receptor beta chains originate from one sample sequenced in a study of cytomegalovirus exposure and HLA in healthy donors. Primers for the PCR totalled 60 Vbeta and 13 Jbeta. TCRdb's copy holds only in-frame clones and misses some; the assay was immunoSEQ multiplex PCR. This sample carries approximately 150,000 clones, about 80% of them seen once, and the ten largest clones take more than 5.5%. The specimen sequenced was PBMCs. These receptors all come from a man aged 25 to 45 in good health and CMV-seropositive.

The sample holds a few counts of this clone. The chain is built from TRBV4-1 and TRBJ2-3, with a possible D match to TRBD1 (6 bases). Trimming took off 1 base at V and 4 bases at J, with 12 bases between the two ends. Germline V lookup: CDR1 MGHRA, CDR2 YSYEKL. The CDR3 runs 15 residues. DNA of the CDR3: TGCGCCAGCAGCCAAGGACAGGCGAATTCAGATACGCAGTATTTT. Amino acids: CASSQGQANSDTQYF.

V usage is TRBV6-6 and J usage is TRBJ1-1, with D possibly TRBD1 on 5 matching bases. The germline gives CDR1 MNHNY, CDR2 SVGAGI (reference sequence). The CDR3 is 15 residues long. Deletions cut 0 bases from V and 5 bases from J, with 13 bases between. CDR3 amino acids: CASSYSLRGDTEAFF. As DNA, the CDR3 is TGTGCCAGCAGTTACTCCCTTCGGGGGGATACTGAAGCTTTCTTT.

This chain joins TRBV6-6 and TRBJ1-2, with TRBD1 as a possible D gene (5 bases). Per the germline V gene, CDR1 is MNHNY and CDR2 is SVGAGI (reference sequence). The length of the CDR3 is 15 residues. The germline V and J ends were trimmed by 2 bases and 5 bases, with 15 bases remaining between them. CDR3 amino acids: CASSYRGDHDYGYTF. As DNA, the CDR3 is TGTGCCAGCAGTTACCGGGGGGACCACGATTATGGCTACACCTTC.

The chain employs TRBV5-4 and TRBJ2-7; no clear D. V gave up 6 bases and J gave up 2 bases, with 18 bases separating them. This CDR3 has 15 residues. CDR1 is SGHNT and CDR2 is YYREEE in the germline V gene (reference sequence). The CDR3 region is CASTRRLEGAYEQYF. The CDR3, as DNA: TGTGCCAGCACCCGCCGGTTGGAAGGAGCCTACGAGCAGTACTTC. Looking up the rest from reference TRBV5-4 and TRBJ2-7 gives the full variable domain: ETGVTQSPTHLIKTRGQQVTLRCSSQSGHNTVSWYQQALGQGPQFIFQYYREEENGRGNFPPRFSGLQFPNYSSELNVNALELDDSALYLCASTRRLEGAYEQYFGPGTRLTVT.

This chain joins TRBV5-1 and TRBJ1-3, with TRBD1 matching over 8 bases. Trimming cost V 5 bases and J 1 base; bases outside gene matches: 8. Germline V gives CDR1 SGHRS, CDR2 YFSETQ. CDR3 length: 16 residues. CDR3 sequence: CASRDRDQGSGNTIYF. CDR3 in DNA: TGCGCCAGCAGGGACAGGGATCAGGGTTCTGGAAACACCATATATTTT.

V is TRBV30 and J is TRBJ2-1; 8 nucleotides align to TRBD2. V lost 8 bases, J lost 5 bases, and 23 bases stayed unmatched. This CDR3 has 18 residues. The V gene's germline CDR1 is GTSNPN and CDR2 SVGIG (reference sequence). CDR3 loop: CAGLSSFQFSGRDNEQFF. The CDR3 nucleotides read TGTGCCGGATTATCCAGCTTCCAATTCAGCGGGAGAGACAATGAGCAGTTCTTC.

This chain connects TRBV7-2 to TRBJ2-5; D is perhaps TRBD2 (5 bases). The CDR3 has 14 residues. The V and J ends lost 1 base and 5 bases respectively, with 11 bases between them. Per the germline V gene, CDR1 is SGHTA and CDR2 is FQGNSA. Here the CDR3 reads CASSLESLDETQYF. CDR3 nucleotides: TGTGCCAGCAGCTTAGAATCACTAGACGAGACCCAGTACTTC.

This rearrangement joins TRBV6-1 to TRBJ2-2; 9 positions match TRBD1. There are 14 residues in the CDR3. From germline, CDR1 is MNHNS and CDR2 SASEGT. V was clipped by 6 bases and J by 7 bases; unmatched bases: 6. This CDR3 reads CASRGQGLYGELFF. As DNA, the CDR3 is TGTGCCAGCAGGGGACAGGGTCTCTACGGGGAGCTGTTTTTT.

The rearrangement links TRBV6-1 to TRBJ1-2; 8 positions match TRBD1. The V gene's germline CDR1 is MNHNS and CDR2 SASEGT. The ends lost 7 bases at V and 5 bases at J; junction bases unmatched: 12. This CDR3 has 15 residues. CDR3 in DNA: TGTGCCAGCACCCCCACGGACAGGGTGGGATATGGCTACACCTTC. Encoded protein: CASTPTDRVGYGYTF.

V gene TRBV13 combines with J gene TRBJ1-6; 10 positions agree with TRBD1. The junction had 3 bases not matched to a gene; V was cut back by 2 bases and J by 2 bases. CDR1 is PRHDT, CDR2 FYEKMQ, per germline (reference sequence). The CDR3 is 17 amino acids. CDR3 in amino acids: CASSLSDRGPYNSPLHF. Written as DNA, the CDR3 is TGTGCCAGCAGCTTAAGTGACAGGGGGCCCTATAATTCACCCCTCCACTTT.

The V and J genes are TRBV4-1 and TRBJ1-2; unclear D gene. This CDR3 is 15 amino acids long. Germline CDR1 and CDR2: MGHRA and YSYEKL. Trimming left V 0 bases short and J 7 bases short, with 15 bases between. The chain's CDR3 is CASSQDRVLLGGYTF. The DNA of the CDR3 is TGCGCCAGCAGCCAAGATAGAGTGCTACTCGGTGGCTACACCTTC.

For the CDR3, the DNA is TGTGCTACCGGGAGGGCTCGATCCGGGGAGCTGTTTTTT. Translating it yields CATGRARSGELFF. This chain links TRBV27 with TRBJ2-2; TRBD2 agrees at 8 bases. CDR3 length: 13 residues. CDR1 is MNHEY and CDR2 is SMNVEV in the germline V gene (reference sequence).

The chain recombines TRBV11-1 with TRBJ2-1, with TRBD2 matching 8 bases. From germline, CDR1 is SGHAT and CDR2 FQDESV (reference sequence). The V segment lost 5 bases and the J segment 3 bases; nucleotides outside the gene matches: 9. CDR3 size: 16 residues. The chain's CDR3 is CASSLERGGGYNEQFF. CDR3 coding DNA: TGTGCCAGCAGCCTGGAACGGGGGGGAGGCTACAATGAGCAGTTCTTC.

V gene TRBV4-2 combines with J gene TRBJ1-1, with D uncertain. Germline V gene sequence: CDR1 LGHNA, CDR2 YNFKEQ. V was trimmed by 0 bases and J by 0 bases, leaving 5 bases between them. The CDR3 is 14 amino acids. CDR3: CASSQEAMNTEAFF. The DNA for the CDR3 is TGTGCCAGCAGCCAAGAGGCCATGAACACTGAAGCTTTCTTT.